This TCR beta chain was captured in a study of response to subunit inactivated influenza vaccine. From the RT-PCR reads, TCRdb called clonotypes with MiXCR, one entry per CDR3 protein. The profile covers some 570,000 distinct CDR3 sequences, with about 10% appearing a single time and 11% taken by the ten largest. This clonotype was observed a few times. The germline gives CDR1 LGHNA, CDR2 YSLEER. V lost 0 bases and J 10 bases, leaving 15 bases between the germline ends. The CDR3 consists of 14 residues. The data also belong to a second study, concerning T cells expressing NK-cell markers. That work states: The authors made TCR beta cDNA libraries by 5'RACE template switching. This switching added a universal primer site and UMIs.

The source was PBMCs from blood, collected on the day of vaccination. This receptor was taken from a man between 50 and 59 years old who received an inactivated influenza vaccine. The gene calls are TRBV4-3 and TRBJ1-1; D perhaps matches TRBD1 (6 bases). CDR3 DNA: TGCGCCAGCAGCCAAGATTACAGGGATCTTCGAGCTTTCTTT. It yields the protein CASSQDYRDLRAFF.